What follows are 23 T cell receptor beta chains derived from one specimen sequenced in a study of T-cell memory formation after mild COVID-19. TCRdb reprocessed the 5' RACE reads via MiXCR and lists one record per CDR3 protein. This table holds about 290,000 distinct CDR3 sequences, 15% to 20% found once. The material sequenced was PBMCs or a T cell subset sorted from them (not recorded which). The receptors stem from a man younger than 35 who had mild COVID-19 (a few samples of this study predate the infection). Cell type and time point are not known.

The genes are TRBV9 and TRBJ1-1, with D possibly being TRBD1 (5 bases). The CDR3 extends over 13 amino acids. Trimming pared 6 bases from V and 1 base from J, leaving 10 bases between. Germline CDR1 and CDR2: SGDLS and YYNGEE. DNA of the CDR3: TGTGCCAGCACTCCGGGACCGAACACTGAAGCTTTCTTT. Encoded protein: CASTPGPNTEAFF. Variable domain in full (rest from reference TRBV9 and TRBJ1-1): DSGVTQTPKHLITATGQRVTLRCSPRSGDLSVYWYQQSLDQGLQFLIQYYNGEERAKGNILERFSAQQFPDLHSELNLSSLELGDSALYFCASTPGPNTEAFFGQGTRLTVV.

The V gene is TRBV4-1, the J gene TRBJ2-5; D may be TRBD2 (6 bases). The germline V and J ends were trimmed by 3 bases and 5 bases, with 13 bases remaining between them. The CDR3 runs 14 residues. The V gene's germline CDR1 is MGHRA and CDR2 YSYEKL. Here the CDR3 reads CASSQRGVRETQYF. The CDR3 DNA follows: TGCGCCAGCAGCCAGCGGGGAGTTCGGGAGACCCAGTACTTC.

The chain combines TRBV6-2 or TRBV6-3 with TRBJ2-5; no clear D gene. The germline CDR1 and CDR2 sequences are MNHEY and SVGEGT. Deletions cut 2 bases from V and 4 bases from J, with 8 bases between. The CDR3 has 13 amino acids. The CDR3 reads CASSYGPRETQYF. The CDR3 nucleotides read TGTGCCAGCAGTTACGGCCCGAGAGAGACCCAGTACTTC.

The J gene is TRBJ2-3, the V gene TRBV5-1, with D possibly called TRBD1 or TRBD2 (5 bases each). This CDR3 contains 16 residues. Germline V lookup: CDR1 SGHRS, CDR2 YFSETQ. Trimming removed 0 bases at V and 5 bases at J, with 16 bases between. CDR3 protein: CASSLGGTPGEDTQYF. The DNA of the CDR3 is TGCGCCAGCAGCTTGGGGGGGACCCCCGGGGAAGATACGCAGTATTTT.

The rearrangement links TRBV5-6 to TRBJ2-5; D tentatively fits TRBD1 or TRBD2 (6 bases each). Trimming removed 7 bases from V and 6 bases from J, with 16 bases in between. Germline CDR1 SGHDT, CDR2 YYEEEE. The CDR3 covers 13 residues. The CDR3 sequence: CASATLGGQTQYF. DNA of the CDR3: TGTGCCAGCGCCACCCTAGGGGGGCAGACCCAGTACTTC.

A few counts support this clonotype. V usage is TRBV5-1 and J usage is TRBJ2-5, with 8 bases aligning to TRBD2. V lost 2 bases and J lost 5; bases outside the gene matches: 11. The CDR3 covers 16 residues. Germline CDR1 SGHRS, CDR2 YFSETQ. The CDR3 sequence is CASSFKSGGVLETQYF. For the CDR3, the DNA is TGCGCCAGCAGCTTCAAGAGCGGGGGAGTATTGGAGACCCAGTACTTC.

This clonotype showed up just a few times. This chain connects TRBV7-8 to TRBJ2-3, with D tentatively TRBD2 (6 bases). The CDR3 consists of 16 residues. CDR1 and CDR2 (germline): SGHVS, FQNEAQ. V lost 5 bases and J lost 3, with 18 bases in between. CDR3 sequence reads: CASSRPTAGNTDTQYF. DNA of the CDR3: TGTGCCAGCAGCCGCCCCACGGCGGGGAATACAGATACGCAGTATTTT.

J is TRBJ2-7 and V is TRBV6-1; 9 positions agree with TRBD1. This CDR3 contains 17 residues. Germline V gene sequence: CDR1 MNHNS, CDR2 SASEGT. The ends lost 0 bases at V and 4 bases at J; junction bases unmatched: 10. The DNA for the CDR3 is TGTGCCAGCAGTGAAGCGCTCACAGGGGGCGGTGTATACGAGCAGTACTTC. Its protein product is CASSEALTGGGVYEQYF.

The chain links TRBV3-1 to TRBJ1-2; the match to TRBD1 covers 7 bases. The CDR3 length is 13 residues. CDR1 LGHDT and CDR2 YNNKEL come from the germline V gene (reference sequence). The J segment lost 7 bases and the V segment lost 6 bases, leaving 8 bases of the junction unmatched. Written as DNA, the CDR3 is TGTGCCAGCAGGTCCGGGACAGACTCTGGCTACACCTTC. Protein product: CASRSGTDSGYTF. Filled out from reference TRBV3-1 and TRBJ1-2, the complete variable domain reads DTAVSQTPKYLVTQMGNDKSIKCEQNLGHDTMYWYKQDSKKFLKIMFSYNNKELIINETVPNRFSPKSPDKAHLNLHINSLELGDSAVYFCASRSGTDSGYTFGSGTRLTVV.

Only a few counts were recorded for this clonotype. The CDR3 sequence: CASSRSDQHNEQFF. In DNA form, the CDR3 reads TGTGCCAGCAGCCGATCGGACCAACACAATGAGCAGTTCTTC. The chain combines TRBV6-6 with TRBJ2-1; D gene uncertain. V lost 6 bases, J lost 5 bases, and 14 bases lay in between. This CDR3 is 14 amino acids long. Germline loops: CDR1 MNHNY, CDR2 SVGAGI (reference sequence).

With regard to this clonotype: The limits of the CDR3 on the DNA are not certain, so only TCRdb's listed CDR3 is given. This chain links TRBV12-3 or TRBV12-4 with TRBJ1-1. Ends included, the CDR3 has 14 residues. The CDR3 loop is CASSTSGGGLEAFF.

In this sample, this clonotype turned up a few times. The rearrangement joins TRBV24-1 to TRBJ2-2; D perhaps matches TRBD2 (6 bases). Trimming left V 7 bases short and J 4 bases short, with 12 bases between. CDR3 length equals 14 residues. Germline values: CDR1 KGHDR, CDR2 SFDVKD. CDR3 nucleotides: TGTGCCACCAGGACCGGGGACTCCACCGGGGAGCTGTTTTTT. Protein sequence: CATRTGDSTGELFF.

This clonotype was counted at least ten times. The gene calls are TRBV7-2 and TRBJ1-1, with 9 bases fitting TRBD1. The germline V gene has CDR1 SGHTA and CDR2 FQGNSA. This CDR3 contains 14 residues. J gave up 7 bases and V 5 bases, and 8 bases lay outside the gene matches. The CDR3 bases are TGTGCCAGCAGCACCAGACAGGGGGAGGTTGAAGCTTTCTTT. Protein: CASSTRQGEVEAFF.

The V call is TRBV7-2, the J call TRBJ2-4; TRBD2 is a possible D gene (6 bases). The CDR3 totals 16 residues. CDR1 is SGHTA, CDR2 FQGNSA, per germline. Trimming cost V 0 bases and J 7 bases, with 16 bases left between them. CDR3 sequence reads: CASSLAGQRLVNIQYF. Here the CDR3 DNA reads TGTGCCAGCAGCTTAGCTGGTCAAAGACTAGTGAACATTCAGTACTTC.

V gene TRBV20-1 combines with J gene TRBJ2-1, with a tentative D call TRBD2 (5 bases). V was shortened by 0 bases and J by 8 bases, with 14 bases between the two germline ends. The CDR3 spans 14 residues. Germline V gene lookup returns CDR1 DFQATT and CDR2 SNEGSKA (reference sequence). This CDR3 reads CSARDMAVGDEQFF. CDR3 bases: TGCAGTGCTAGAGATATGGCGGTCGGGGATGAGCAGTTCTTC.

V and J are TRBV18 and TRBJ2-7; tentative D call: TRBD1 (6 bases). Germline CDR1 KGHSH, CDR2 LQKENI. The CDR3 consists of 13 residues. Trimming took 6 bases from V and 7 from J, leaving 16 bases between them. CDR3 coding DNA: TGTGCCAGCTCCCTGACAGGTTCCCCAGAGCAGTACGTC. Translating gives CASSLTGSPEQYV.

This clonotype was seen more than once but under ten times. The chain employs TRBV7-2 and TRBJ2-3, with TRBD2 identical over 10 bases. This CDR3 is 17 amino acids long. J gave up 1 base and V 3 bases, and 7 bases lay outside the gene matches. CDR1 and CDR2 (germline): SGHTA, FQGNSA. CDR3 sequence (DNA): TGTGCCAGCAGCTTCCTAGCGGGGGCTGGGGGCACAGATACGCAGTATTTT. As protein: CASSFLAGAGGTDTQYF. Drawing the rest from reference TRBV7-2 and TRBJ2-3, the complete variable domain is GAGVSQSPSNKVTEKGKDVELRCDPISGHTALYWYRQSLGQGLEFLIYFQGNSAPDKSGLPSDRFSAERTGGSVSTLTIQRTQQEDSAVYLCASSFLAGAGGTDTQYFGPGTRLTVL.

The V and J genes are TRBV11-2 and TRBJ1-1, with TRBD1 matching 7 bases. This CDR3 is 16 amino acids long. The V segment lost 1 base and the J segment 7 bases; nucleotides outside the gene matches: 12. CDR1 and CDR2 (germline): SGHAT, FQNNGV. The CDR3 here is CASSLGPIHRGNEAFF. Here the CDR3 DNA reads TGTGCCAGCAGCTTAGGGCCCATCCACAGGGGAAATGAAGCTTTCTTT.

The rearrangement uses TRBV7-8 and TRBJ2-3; possible D gene TRBD2, 5 bases. Per the germline V gene, CDR1 is SGHVS and CDR2 is FQNEAQ. CDR3 size: 16 residues. Trimming took 5 bases from V and 8 from J, leaving 23 bases between them. The CDR3 bases are TGTGCCAGCAGCCCTCGGGTAGAGGGAAGTCCCGGTACGCAGTATTTT. Translating it yields CASSPRVEGSPGTQYF.

The chain couples TRBV3-1 to TRBJ2-2; maybe TRBD2 (6 bases). CDR3 length equals 17 residues. V gave up 0 bases and J gave up 0 bases, with 11 bases separating them. CDR1 is LGHDT, CDR2 YNNKEL, per germline (reference sequence). Here the CDR3 reads CASSQDWGGANTGELFF. For the CDR3, the DNA is TGTGCCAGCAGCCAAGATTGGGGCGGGGCGAACACCGGGGAGCTGTTTTTT.

This clonotype was observed a handful of times. The chain uses TRBV6-5 and TRBJ1-6; 9 bases match TRBD1. The CDR3 is 14 amino acids. J was trimmed by 10 bases and V by 3 bases; bases with no gene match: 4. CDR1 is MNHEY and CDR2 is SVGAGI in the germline V gene. The CDR3: CASSYQGQGSPLHF. In nucleotides, the CDR3 is TGTGCCAGCAGTTATCAGGGACAGGGATCACCCCTCCACTTT.

This chain joins TRBV4-1 and TRBJ2-3; tentative D call: TRBD1 (5 bases). This CDR3 region has 17 residues. V was clipped by 0 bases and J by 0 bases, with 13 bases between them. Germline V lookup: CDR1 MGHRA, CDR2 YSYEKL. The CDR3 loop reads CASSQDPQGSSTDTQYF. The CDR3 region has the DNA TGCGCCAGCAGCCAAGATCCCCAGGGATCTAGCACAGATACGCAGTATTTT.

This clonotype has a handful of counts. This chain links TRBV20-1 with TRBJ1-4; D gene unclear. This CDR3 comprises 12 residues. Trimming stripped 0 bases from V and 13 bases from J, with 12 bases between. Germline V CDR1 and CDR2: DFQATT, SNEGSKA (reference sequence). Here the CDR3 reads CSARDAQRRLFF. The CDR3 DNA follows: TGCAGTGCTAGAGATGCCCAGCGCCGACTGTTTTTT.